The 15 T cell receptor beta chains given below trace back to one sample, sequenced in a study of blood T cell repertoires in COVID-19. Clones were sequenced by immunoSEQ multiplex PCR, and TCRdb holds only the in-frame ones, with some missing. Of about 76,000 clones listed, roughly 85% are singletons. Sequenced: peripheral blood. The receptors stem from a man in his sixties with COVID-19, enrolled during active disease.

The rearrangement uses TRBV6-5 and TRBJ1-5; 7 bases fit TRBD1. The CDR3 loop spans 14 amino acids. Germline CDR1 is MNHEY and CDR2 is SVGAGI. V shed 6 bases and J 3 bases; nucleotides not matched to a gene: 5. CDR3: CASRQTGINQPQHF. In DNA, the CDR3 is TGTGCCAGCAGACAGACAGGGATCAATCAGCCCCAGCATTTT.

The chain carries TRBV6-6 and TRBJ2-5; 8 bases are a match to TRBD1. Per the germline V gene, CDR1 is MNHNY and CDR2 is SVGAGI (reference sequence). The V segment lost 5 bases and the J segment 2 bases; nucleotides outside the gene matches: 16. The CDR3 sequence is 18 residues long. CDR3 sequence reads: CASSRRGISGGRQETQYF. The CDR3 DNA sequence: TGTGCCAGCAGTCGAAGGGGCATTTCAGGGGGCCGACAAGAGACCCAGTACTTC.

This clone has a single count. This chain connects TRBV12-3 or TRBV12-4 to TRBJ1-6, with D perhaps matching TRBD1 (5 bases). The CDR3 sequence is 13 residues long. The V end lost 6 bases, the J end lost 8 bases, and 11 bases lay between the germline ends. CDR3 sequence (DNA): TGTGCCAGCAGGGGGCAACTGGATTCACCCCTCCACTTT. It specifies CASRGQLDSPLHF.

The chain employs TRBV6-5 and TRBJ1-2; possible D gene TRBD1, 5 bases. The CDR3 is 13 amino acids. Trimming left V 7 bases short and J 5 bases short, with 14 bases between. In germline, CDR1 is MNHEY, CDR2 SVGAGI. CDR3 residues: CASTLSSGYGYTF. In DNA form, the CDR3 reads TGTGCCAGCACCCTTTCTTCAGGGTATGGCTACACCTTC.

The chain's CDR3 is CASSGGQGADQPQHF. Here the CDR3 DNA reads TGTGCCAGTAGTGGAGGACAGGGGGCTGATCAGCCCCAGCATTTT. The V call is TRBV19, the J call TRBJ1-5; 11 nucleotides match TRBD1. The germline CDR1 and CDR2 sequences are LNHDA and SQIVND (reference sequence). This CDR3 spans 15 amino acids. The V gene end was trimmed by 5 bases and the J gene end by 5 bases; junction bases not matched to a gene: 5.

The gene calls are TRBV3-1 (or the pseudogene TRBV3-2) and TRBJ1-2; 7 bases align to TRBD1. The germline V gene has CDR1 LGHDT and CDR2 YNNKEL (reference sequence). This CDR3 is 15 amino acids long. V lost 4 bases and J lost 7; bases outside the gene matches: 12. For the CDR3, the DNA is TGTGCCAGCAGCCCTGGGCTTACAGGGGTTCGTGGCTACACCTTC. This translates into CASSPGLTGVRGYTF.

J is TRBJ2-7 and V is TRBV9, with 8 bases that match TRBD1. The trim removed 0 bases at V and 5 bases at J, leaving 7 bases unmatched. Germline CDR1 and CDR2: SGDLS and YYNGEE. This CDR3 has 15 residues. The CDR3 here is CASSVEAGGRNEQYF. As DNA, the CDR3 is TGTGCCAGCAGCGTAGAGGCAGGGGGCAGGAACGAGCAGTACTTC.

This clone was observed a few times. V and J are TRBV2 and TRBJ1-1; D is undetermined. The V and J ends lost 6 bases and 2 bases respectively, with 13 bases between them. This CDR3 has 14 amino acids. CDR1 is SNHLY and CDR2 is FYNNEI in the germline V gene. CDR3 loop: CASRQRGGNTEAFF. Here the CDR3 DNA reads TGTGCCAGCAGGCAGCGCGGCGGCAACACTGAAGCTTTCTTT.

The genes are TRBV7-2 and TRBJ1-2, with no clear D. Germline V gives CDR1 SGHTA, CDR2 FQGNSA. This CDR3 has 15 residues. The germline V and J ends were trimmed by 5 bases and 7 bases, with 20 bases remaining between them. DNA of the CDR3: TGTGCCAGCAGCCCTTTTGGAGTCGGGTTGGGTGGCTACACCTTC. Translating it yields CASSPFGVGLGGYTF.

This rearrangement joins TRBV7-2 to TRBJ2-3, with unresolved D. The CDR3 sequence is 15 residues long. Germline lookup yields CDR1 SGHTA and CDR2 FQGNSA. Trimming removed 4 bases at V and 3 bases at J, with 14 bases between. The CDR3 coding sequence is TGTGCCAGCAGCTCGCCGGTTGCACTTACAGATACGCAGTATTTT. Protein: CASSSPVALTDTQYF. Full variable domain (missing parts from reference TRBV7-2 and TRBJ2-3): GAGVSQSPSNKVTEKGKDVELRCDPISGHTALYWYRQSLGQGLEFLIYFQGNSAPDKSGLPSDRFSAERTGGSVSTLTIQRTQQEDSAVYLCASSSPVALTDTQYFGPGTRLTVL.

The rearrangement uses TRBV21-1 and TRBJ1-2; the tabulated D call, TRBD1, remains unverified against the DNA. TRBV21-1 is a pseudogene segment. This CDR3 comprises 14 residues. CDR3: CASSRDRGTRGYTF. CDR3 sequence (DNA): TGTGCCAGCAGCAGGGACAGGGGGACACGAGGCTACACCTTC.

CDR3 coding DNA: TGTGCTAGTGGGCTCCCGCGGCCAGAACCCAATGAGCAGTTCTTC. It codes for CASGLPRPEPNEQFF. The chain joins TRBV12-5 to TRBJ2-1; D is unresolved. Germline assignment: CDR1 LGHNT and CDR2 FRNRAP. The V gene lost 6 bases and the J gene lost 6 bases, with 18 bases spanning the gap. There are 15 residues in the CDR3. The full variable domain, in which reference TRBV12-5 and TRBJ2-1 provide the parts outside the CDR3, is DARVTQTPRHKVTEMGQEVTMRCQPILGHNTVFWYRQTMMQGLELLAYFRNRAPLDDSGMPKDRFSAEMPDATLATLKIQPSEPRDSAVYFCASGLPRPEPNEQFFGPGTRLTVL.

The CDR3 protein is CATSSRGNTEAFF. CDR3 nucleotides: TGTGCCACCAGCAGCAGGGGGAACACTGAAGCTTTCTTT. The chain couples TRBV15 to TRBJ1-1; D perhaps matches TRBD1 (6 bases). The V gene lost 3 bases and the J gene lost 1 base, with 6 bases spanning the gap. Germline V lookup: CDR1 LNHNV, CDR2 YYDKDF (reference sequence). This CDR3 contains 13 residues.

This chain connects TRBV10-3 to TRBJ2-7, with 9 bases fitting TRBD2. The CDR3 consists of 15 residues. V shed 4 bases and J 7 bases; nucleotides not matched to a gene: 11. Looked up from germline, CDR1 is ENHRY and CDR2 is SYGVKD. This CDR3 reads CAISAPGLAMREQYF. CDR3 DNA sequence: TGTGCCATCAGTGCACCGGGACTAGCAATGAGAGAGCAGTACTTC.

The V and J genes are TRBV10-2 and TRBJ1-3; D is possibly TRBD1 (5 bases). Germline-derived CDR1 and CDR2 are WSHSY and SAAADI. The CDR3 has 17 residues. Trimming left V 6 bases short and J 0 bases short, with 18 bases between. This chain's CDR3 is CASRWGTTGISGNTIYF. For the CDR3, the DNA is TGCGCCAGCAGATGGGGGACTACAGGCATCTCTGGAAACACCATATATTTT.